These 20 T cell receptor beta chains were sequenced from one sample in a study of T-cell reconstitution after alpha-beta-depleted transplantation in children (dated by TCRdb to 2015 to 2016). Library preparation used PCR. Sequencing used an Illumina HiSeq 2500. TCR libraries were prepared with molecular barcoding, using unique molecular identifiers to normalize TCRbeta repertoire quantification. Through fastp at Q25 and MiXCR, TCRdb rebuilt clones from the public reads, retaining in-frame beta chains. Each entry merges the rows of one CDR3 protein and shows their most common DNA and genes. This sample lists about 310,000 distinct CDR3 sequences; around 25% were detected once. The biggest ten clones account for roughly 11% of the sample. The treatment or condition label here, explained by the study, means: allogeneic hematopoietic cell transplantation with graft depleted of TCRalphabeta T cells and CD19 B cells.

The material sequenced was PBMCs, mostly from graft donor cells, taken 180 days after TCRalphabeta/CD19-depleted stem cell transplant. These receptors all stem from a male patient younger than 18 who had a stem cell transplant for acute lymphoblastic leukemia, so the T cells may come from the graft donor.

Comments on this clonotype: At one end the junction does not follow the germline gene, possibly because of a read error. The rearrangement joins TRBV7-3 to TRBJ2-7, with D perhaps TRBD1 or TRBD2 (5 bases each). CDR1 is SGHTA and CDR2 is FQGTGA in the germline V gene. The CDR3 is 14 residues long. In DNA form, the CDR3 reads TGTGCCAACAGCTACTCCCCGGGACCCTACGAGCAGTACTTC. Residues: CANSYSPGPYEQYF.

The CDR3 coding sequence is TGCGCCAGCAGCCAACAGGCCTCTTTAGGACAGCCCCAGCATTTT. Amino acids: CASSQQASLGQPQHF. The genes are TRBV4-1 and TRBJ1-5, with no clear D. CDR1 is MGHRA, CDR2 YSYEKL, per germline. The CDR3 runs to 15 residues. The V end was cut by 2 bases, the J end by 7 bases, with 15 bases between.

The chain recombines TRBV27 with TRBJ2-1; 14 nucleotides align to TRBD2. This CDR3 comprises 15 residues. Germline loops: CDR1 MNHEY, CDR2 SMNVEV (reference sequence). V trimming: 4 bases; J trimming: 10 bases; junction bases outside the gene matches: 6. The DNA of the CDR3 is TGTGCCAGCAGTTCGGGACTAGCGGGAGTCCGGGAGCAGTTCTTC. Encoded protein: CASSSGLAGVREQFF.

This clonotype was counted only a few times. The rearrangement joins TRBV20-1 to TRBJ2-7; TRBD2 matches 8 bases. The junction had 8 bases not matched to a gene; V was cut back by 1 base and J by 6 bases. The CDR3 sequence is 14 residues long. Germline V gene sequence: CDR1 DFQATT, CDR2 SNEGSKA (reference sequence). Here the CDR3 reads CSARVGGAVGEQYF. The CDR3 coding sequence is TGCAGTGCTAGAGTCGGGGGGGCCGTGGGCGAGCAGTACTTC.

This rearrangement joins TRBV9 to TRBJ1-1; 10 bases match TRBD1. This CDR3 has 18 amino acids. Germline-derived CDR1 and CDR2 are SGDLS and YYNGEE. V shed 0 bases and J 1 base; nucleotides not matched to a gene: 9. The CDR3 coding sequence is TGTGCCAGCAGCGTAGGAGCTTGGCGGGACAGGGGGAACACTGAAGCTTTCTTT. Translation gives CASSVGAWRDRGNTEAFF.

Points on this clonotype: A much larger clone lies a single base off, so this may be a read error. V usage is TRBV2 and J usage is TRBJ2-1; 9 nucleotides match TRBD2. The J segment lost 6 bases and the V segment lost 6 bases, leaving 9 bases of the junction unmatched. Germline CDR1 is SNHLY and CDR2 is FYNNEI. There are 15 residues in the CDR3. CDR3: CASRGGGGACNEQFF. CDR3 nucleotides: TGTGCCAGCAGGGGAGGCGGGGGGGCCTGCAATGAGCAGTTCTTC.

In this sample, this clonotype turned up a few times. The CDR3 coding sequence is TGTGCCAGCAGTTACTCCCTCGGGACAGTTAGTCCTCAAGAGACCCAGTACTTC. Its translation is CASSYSLGTVSPQETQYF. The chain employs TRBV6-5 and TRBJ2-5; 7 positions agree with TRBD1. This CDR3 is 18 amino acids long. In germline, CDR1 is MNHEY, CDR2 SVGAGI. The V and J ends lost 0 bases and 2 bases, in that order; junction bases with no gene match: 12.

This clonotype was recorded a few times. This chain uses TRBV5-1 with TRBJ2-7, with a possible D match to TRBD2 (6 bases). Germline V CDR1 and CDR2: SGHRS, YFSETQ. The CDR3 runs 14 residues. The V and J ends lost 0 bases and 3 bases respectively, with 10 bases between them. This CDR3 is CASSLAGLGYEQYF. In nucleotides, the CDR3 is TGCGCCAGCAGCTTGGCGGGACTGGGCTACGAGCAGTACTTC.

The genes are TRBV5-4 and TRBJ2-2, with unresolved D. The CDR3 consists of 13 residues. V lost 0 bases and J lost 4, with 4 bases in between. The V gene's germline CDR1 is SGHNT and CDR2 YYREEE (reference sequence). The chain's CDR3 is CASSLVPTGELFF. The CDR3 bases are TGTGCCAGCAGCTTGGTGCCCACCGGGGAGCTGTTTTTT.

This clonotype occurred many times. The CDR3 bases are TGTGCCAGCAGCCGACAGGGGACAGATACGCAGTATTTT. Translated, it gives CASSRQGTDTQYF. The rearrangement joins TRBV7-3 to TRBJ2-3; 8 positions agree with TRBD1. CDR3 length: 13 amino acids. Unmatched junction bases numbered 1, after V lost 5 bases and J lost 3 bases. CDR1 and CDR2 (germline): SGHTA, FQGTGA. The variable domain in full, with the rest retrieved from reference TRBV7-3 and TRBJ2-3, is GAGVSQTPSNKVTEKGKYVELRCDPISGHTALYWYRQSLGQGPEFLIYFQGTGAADDSGLPNDRFFAVRPEGSVSTLKIQRTERGDSAVYLCASSRQGTDTQYFGPGTRLTVL.

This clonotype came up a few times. In DNA, the CDR3 is TGTGCCAGCAGCTTAGCAGGGGGTCGCGGCTACACCTTC. Protein product: CASSLAGGRGYTF. This rearrangement joins TRBV7-9 to TRBJ1-2; TRBD1 is a possible D gene (6 bases). V lost 0 bases to trimming and J lost 8 bases, with 10 bases between them. Germline lookup yields CDR1 SEHNR and CDR2 FQNEAQ (reference sequence). The CDR3 totals 13 residues. Complete variable domain (other parts from reference TRBV7-9 and TRBJ1-2): DTGVSQNPRHKITKRGQNVTFRCDPISEHNRLYWYRQTLGQGPEFLTYFQNEAQLEKSRLLSDRFSAERPKGSFSTLEIQRTEQGDSAMYLCASSLAGGRGYTFGSGTRLTVV.

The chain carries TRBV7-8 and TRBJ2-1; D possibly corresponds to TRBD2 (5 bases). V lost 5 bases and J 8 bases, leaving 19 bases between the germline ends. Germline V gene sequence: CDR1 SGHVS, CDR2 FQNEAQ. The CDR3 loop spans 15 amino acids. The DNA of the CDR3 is TGTGCCAGCAGCCTAATTAGTGAGCGGTCGGATGAGCAGTTCTTC. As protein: CASSLISERSDEQFF.

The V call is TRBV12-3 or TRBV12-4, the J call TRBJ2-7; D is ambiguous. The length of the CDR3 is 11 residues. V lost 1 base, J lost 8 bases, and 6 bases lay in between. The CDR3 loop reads CASSLGPQQYF. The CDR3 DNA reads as TGTGCCAGCAGTTTAGGCCCCCAGCAGTACTTC.

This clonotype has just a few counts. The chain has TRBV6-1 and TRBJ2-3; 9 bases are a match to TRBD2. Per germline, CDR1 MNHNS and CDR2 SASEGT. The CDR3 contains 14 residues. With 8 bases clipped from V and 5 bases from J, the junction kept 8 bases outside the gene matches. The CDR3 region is CASAGGRALDTQYF. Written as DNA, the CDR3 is TGTGCCAGCGCGGGCGGGAGGGCCTTAGATACGCAGTATTTT.

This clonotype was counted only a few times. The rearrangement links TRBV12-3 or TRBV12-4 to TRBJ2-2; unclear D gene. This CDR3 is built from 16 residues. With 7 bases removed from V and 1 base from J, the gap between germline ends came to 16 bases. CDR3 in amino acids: CASIPTAQMNTGELFF. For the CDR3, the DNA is TGTGCCAGCATCCCCACGGCCCAGATGAACACCGGGGAGCTGTTTTTT.

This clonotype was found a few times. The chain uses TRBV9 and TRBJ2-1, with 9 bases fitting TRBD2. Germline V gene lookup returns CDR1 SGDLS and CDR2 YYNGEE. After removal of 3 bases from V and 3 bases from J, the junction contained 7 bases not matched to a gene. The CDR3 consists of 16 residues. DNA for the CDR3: TGTGCCAGCAGCGCCCAAGAGCGGGAGGACTACAATGAGCAGTTCTTC. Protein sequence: CASSAQEREDYNEQFF.

CDR3 nucleotide sequence: TGTGCCAGCTCACCCTTCTCGGCAGACAGGTATGAGCAGTTCTTC. The encoded protein is CASSPFSADRYEQFF. This chain uses TRBV18 with TRBJ2-1, with D possibly matching TRBD1 (6 bases). Trimming pared 3 bases from V and 8 bases from J, leaving 17 bases between. Germline V lookup: CDR1 KGHSH, CDR2 LQKENI. CDR3 length equals 15 residues.

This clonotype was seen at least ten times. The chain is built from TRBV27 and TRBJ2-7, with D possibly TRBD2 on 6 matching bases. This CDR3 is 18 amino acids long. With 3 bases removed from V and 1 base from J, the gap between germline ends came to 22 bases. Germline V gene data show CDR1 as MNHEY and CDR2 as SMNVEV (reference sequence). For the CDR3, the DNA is TGTGCCAGCAGTTTGATCGGGACTTGGGGCGCCGGTTCCTACGAGCAGTACTTC. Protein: CASSLIGTWGAGSYEQYF.

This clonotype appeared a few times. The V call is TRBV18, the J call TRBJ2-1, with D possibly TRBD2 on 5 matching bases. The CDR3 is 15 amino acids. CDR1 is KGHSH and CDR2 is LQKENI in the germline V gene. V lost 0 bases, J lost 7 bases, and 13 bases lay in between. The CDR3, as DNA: TGTGCCAGCTCACCACCGAAATCTCGAGGGAATGAGCAGTTCTTC. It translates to CASSPPKSRGNEQFF.

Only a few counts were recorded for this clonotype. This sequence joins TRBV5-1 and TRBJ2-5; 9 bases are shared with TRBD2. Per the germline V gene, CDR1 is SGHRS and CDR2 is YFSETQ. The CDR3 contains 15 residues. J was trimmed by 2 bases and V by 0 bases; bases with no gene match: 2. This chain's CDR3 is CASSLAAGGQETQYF. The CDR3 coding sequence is TGCGCCAGCAGCTTGGCTGCGGGAGGGCAAGAGACCCAGTACTTC.